This passage covers 18 T cell receptor beta chains from one sample sequenced in a study of T cell clonality in common variable immunodeficiency. Sequencing was performed with immunoSEQ multiplex PCR; in TCRdb, only in-frame clones are kept and a portion is missing. The sample contains 35,000 to 50,000 clones, none of them singletons. Sequencing was performed on peripheral blood mononuclear cells. These receptors originate from a person aged 18-69 years in good health.

This clone was found many times. With the read ending 3 residues before the CDR3 end, the germline J gene is used to fill in that end. V gene TRBV12-3 or TRBV12-4 combines with J gene TRBJ2-7; 10 nucleotides align to TRBD2. With 5 bases clipped from V and 5 bases from J, the junction kept 9 bases outside the gene matches. The CDR3 extends over 15 amino acids. The CDR3 bases that were read are TGTGCCAGCAGTGCCCCGGGACTAGCGATACACGAG. Its protein is CASSAPGLAIHE. The entire CDR3 sequence reads CASSAPGLAIHEQYF.

At least ten counts were recorded for this clone. The sequenced part of the CDR3 DNA is TGCAGTGCTATGGGACTAGGCACAGATACG. It specifies CSAMGLGTDT. The complete CDR3 sequence is CSAMGLGTDTQYF. The chain uses TRBV20-1 and TRBJ2-3; 8 nucleotides agree with TRBD2. The sequenced fragment ends 3 residues before the CDR3 boundary, so the rest is inferred from the germline J gene. This CDR3 spans 13 amino acids. Germline values: CDR1 DFQATT, CDR2 SNEGSKA (reference sequence). After removal of 4 bases from V and 1 base from J, the junction contained 1 base not matched to a gene.

This clone has a count of ten or more. The CDR3 is CASSSGTASYEQYF. The part of the CDR3 DNA that was read is TGCGCCAGCAGCTCCGGGACAGCCTCCTACGAG. The chain uses TRBV10-1 and TRBJ2-7, with 7 bases lining up with TRBD1. The read stops 3 residues short of the end of the CDR3; the missing end is completed from the germline J gene. Germline CDR1 is WNHNN and CDR2 is SYGVQD (reference sequence). Unmatched junction bases numbered 5, after V lost 6 bases and J lost 0 bases. CDR3 length equals 14 residues.

In this sample, this clone turned up a few times. The read terminates 3 residues ahead of where the CDR3 ends, so the germline J gene completes it. This chain links TRBV18 with TRBJ1-2; 9 bases match TRBD1. The CDR3 totals 12 residues. Germline CDR1 KGHSH, CDR2 LQKENI. Incomplete CDR3 DNA: TGTGCCAGCTCAACAGGGGGCGATGAC. It specifies CASSTGGDD. The full CDR3 reads CASSTGGDDYTF.

Ten or more counts support this clone. The read terminates 3 residues before the CDR3 end, so the remaining end is supplied by the germline J gene. The chain combines TRBV14 with TRBJ2-7; D gene unclear. This CDR3 is built from 11 residues. CDR1 is SGHDN and CDR2 is FVKESK in the germline V gene. Trimming cost V 4 bases and J 5 bases, with 6 bases left between them. CDR3: CASSLNNEQYF. The sequenced CDR3 bases are TGTGCCAGCAGCCTGAACAACGAG.

With respect to this clone: The read ends 3 residues early relative to the CDR3; the germline J gene fills the gap. The J gene is TRBJ2-1, the V gene TRBV20-1; TRBD2 might be the D (6 bases). Germline V CDR1 and CDR2: DFQATT, SNEGSKA (reference sequence). The CDR3 length is 12 residues. Trimming took 7 bases from V and 8 from J, leaving 15 bases between them. CDR3 in amino acids: CSELARGDEQFF. The CDR3 DNA, read in part, is TGCAGTGAACTAGCCCGAGGGGATGAG.

This clone was picked up many times. The observed sequence ends 3 residues before the CDR3 terminus, with the missing tail filled in from the germline J gene. The chain joins TRBV11-2 to TRBJ2-5, with TRBD1 identical over 7 bases. This CDR3 comprises 15 residues. Germline V gene sequence: CDR1 SGHAT, CDR2 FQNNGV. V lost 4 bases, J lost 2 bases, and 7 bases stayed unmatched. The CDR3 sequence is CASSYNTGVQETQYF. The part of the CDR3 DNA that was read is TGTGCCAGCAGCTATAATACAGGGGTTCAAGAGACC.

This clone was observed many times. The read comes to an end 3 residues before the CDR3 does, leaving the germline J gene to fill in the end. V and J are TRBV2 and TRBJ2-1; TRBD2 matches at 7 bases. The CDR3 length is 14 residues. With 10 bases clipped from V and 0 bases from J, the junction kept 6 bases outside the gene matches. Germline V CDR1 and CDR2: SNHLY, FYNNEI. CDR3 DNA (partial): TGTGCCAACAAAGCGGGAAGCTCCTACAATGAG. Amino acid sequence: CANKAGSSYNE. The whole CDR3 is CANKAGSSYNEQFF.

In the case of this clone: The read ends 3 residues before the CDR3 terminus; that terminus is restored from the germline J gene. The chain is built from TRBV7-9 and TRBJ2-7, with D possibly matching TRBD1 (6 bases). CDR1 is SEHNR and CDR2 is FQNEAQ in the germline V gene (reference sequence). V gave up 0 bases and J gave up 1 base, with 10 bases separating them. The CDR3 covers 15 residues. The CDR3 reads CASSLAGAESYEQYF. CDR3 DNA, as far as it was read: TGTGCCAGCAGCTTAGCGGGGGCAGAGTCCTACGAG.

This clone showed up many times. The CDR3 end lies 3 residues beyond the end of the read and is filled in from the germline J gene. This CDR3 is also generated by other DNA sequences in the sample. The chain joins TRBV2 to TRBJ2-7; 10 bases agree with TRBD2. CDR1 SNHLY and CDR2 FYNNEI come from the germline V gene. The V and J ends lost 6 bases and 0 bases, in that order; junction bases with no gene match: 2. This CDR3 spans 14 amino acids. The CDR3 reads CASSRTSGSYEQYF. CDR3 bases read: TGTGCCAGCAGCCGGACTAGCGGCTCCTACGAG.

This clone was recorded at least ten times. The observed sequence ends 3 residues before the CDR3 terminus, with the missing tail filled in from the germline J gene. The chain joins TRBV5-4 to TRBJ2-7, with TRBD1 matching over 9 bases. The CDR3 sequence is 15 residues long. Looked up from germline, CDR1 is SGHNT and CDR2 is YYREEE (reference sequence). The trim removed 4 bases at V and 4 bases at J, leaving 9 bases unmatched. The covered CDR3 bases are TGTGCCAGCAGCCCCGGGACAGGGAGATTTTACGAG. Its protein is CASSPGTGRFYE. The CDR3 in its entirety is CASSPGTGRFYEQYF. Based on the CDR3 plus reference TRBV5-4 and TRBJ2-7, the full variable domain is ETGVTQSPTHLIKTRGQQVTLRCSSQSGHNTVSWYQQALGQGPQFIFQYYREEENGRGNFPPRFSGLQFPNYSSELNVNALELDDSALYLCASSPGTGRFYEQYFGPGTRLTVT.

This clone occurred many times. Read sequence stops 3 residues before the CDR3 end, and the germline J gene provides the missing end. The chain recombines TRBV19 with TRBJ1-5; 7 nucleotides agree with TRBD1. CDR3 length: 13 residues. Unmatched junction bases numbered 9, after V lost 8 bases and J lost 8 bases. Germline values: CDR1 LNHDA, CDR2 SQIVND (reference sequence). The DNA read from the CDR3 is TGTGCCAGTGCCGACAGGGTGTTTGAGCCC. This translates into CASADRVFEP. In full, the CDR3 is CASADRVFEPQHF.

In its sample, this clone was seen many times. The missing CDR3 end, 3 residues past where the read stops, is filled in from the germline J gene. The chain combines TRBV2 with TRBJ2-5; 14 bases line up with TRBD2. V lost 7 bases, J lost 4 bases, and 8 bases stayed unmatched. The CDR3 is made up of 16 amino acids. CDR1 and CDR2 from the germline V gene are SNHLY and FYNNEI. CDR3 DNA (partial): TGTGCCAGCACCGCAGGGACTAGCGGGAGCCGAGAGACC. It encodes CASTAGTSGSRET. Given in full, the CDR3 is CASTAGTSGSRETQYF.

This clone occurred many times. The read stops 3 residues short of the end of the CDR3; the missing end is completed from the germline J gene. The V gene is TRBV5-1, the J gene TRBJ2-5; 7 nucleotides line up with TRBD2. The CDR3 has 14 residues. Trimming removed 6 bases from V and 2 bases from J; junction bases left unmatched: 7. The germline V gene encodes CDR1 SGHRS and CDR2 YFSETQ. CDR3 DNA, as far as it was read: TGCGCCAGCACACTAGCGTTCGGGCAAGAGACC. Its translation: CASTLAFGQET. The full CDR3 sequence reads CASTLAFGQETQYF.

On this clone: A clone one base away is much larger, so this may be a read error. The read gets to within 3 residues of the CDR3 end, and the germline J gene fills in the rest. Other DNA sequences in the same sample also yield this CDR3. The chain has TRBV30 and TRBJ1-3; D may be TRBD1 (5 bases). Germline values: CDR1 GTSNPN, CDR2 SVGIG (reference sequence). This CDR3 has 12 amino acids. CDR3 amino acids: CAWSTAGNTIYF. The CDR3 bases that were read are TGTGCCTGGTCGACAGCGGGAAACACT. Together with reference TRBV30 and TRBJ1-3, the CDR3 gives the full variable domain: SQTIHQWPATLVQPVGSPLSLECTVEGTSNPNLYWYRQAAGRGLQLLFYSVGIGQISSEVPQNLSASRPQDRQFILSSKKLLLSDSGFYLCAWSTAGNTIYFGEGSWLTVV.

This clone was picked up many times. The CDR3 end is not reached by the read, which stops 3 residues before it; the germline J gene fills it in. The chain has TRBV19 and TRBJ1-5; D possibly corresponds to TRBD1 (6 bases). The CDR3 sequence is 16 residues long. Germline V CDR1 and CDR2: LNHDA, SQIVND (reference sequence). Between the trimmed V and J ends, which lost 2 bases and 5 bases, there was a span of 16 bases. The CDR3 DNA, read in part, is TGTGCCAGTAGTATATCCCGGGACACCCAGTATCAGCCC. This encodes CASSISRDTQYQP. The entire CDR3 protein is CASSISRDTQYQPQHF.

This clone was observed many times. The CDR3 extends 3 residues past the end of the read, so its final part is completed from the germline J gene. The V call is TRBV2, the J call TRBJ1-1; maybe TRBD1 (5 bases). Germline values: CDR1 SNHLY, CDR2 FYNNEI. Deletions cut 6 bases from V and 4 bases from J, with 12 bases between. CDR3 length: 13 residues. The DNA read from the CDR3 is TGTGCCAGCAGGGGGGGGTGGGCCACTGAA. It codes for CASRGGWATE. The complete CDR3 protein is CASRGGWATEAFF.

This clone came up many times. The CDR3 goes on 3 residues after the read ends, and that part is filled in from the germline J gene. V gene TRBV28 combines with J gene TRBJ1-2, with D uncertain. V lost 7 bases, J lost 5 bases, and 14 bases lay in between. Germline-derived CDR1 and CDR2 are MDHEN and SYDVKM. The CDR3 runs 13 residues. The CDR3 reads CASTQTTGYGYTF. CDR3 DNA, as far as it was read: TGTGCCAGCACCCAAACGACGGGTTATGGC.